This TCR beta chain was sequenced during a study of T-cell memory formation after mild COVID-19 listed by TCRdb under 2021. Background for the entire study: Most TCR sequence clusters were specific to one of the two donors. T-cell clones expanding and contracting after mild COVID-19 in a couple of donors were tracked by longitudinal TCRalpha and TCRbeta repertoire sequencing. The cohort comprised two young, previously healthy adult volunteers, one female and one male.

In its sample, this clonotype was seen a few times. Its antigen is still unknown. Base qualities are not at hand, and no much larger clone is one base apart. PBMCs were isolated by Ficoll-Paque density gradient centrifugation. The full study reports these points: Whether the second-wave clones peaking on day 37 were SARS-CoV-2 specific was not confirmed. From day 15 to 85, contracting clones showed balanced CD4/CD8 phenotypes, whereas a second wave of clones that expanded from day 15 to 37 leaned towards CD4+. The detection of some responding clones in pre-infection memory suggests that pre-existing cross-reactive memory T cells joined the SARS-CoV-2 response. Contracting CD4+ clones were located mainly in the CM and EM memory subsets, whereas CD8+ clones were found to be enriched in EMRA. Only a couple of mild cases were covered in the study, and larger cohorts including severe cases with pre-infection samples were considered necessary.

TCRdb names Illumina NovaSeq 6000 as the instrument used. Using 5'RACE with constant-segment primers, TCRalpha and TCRbeta cDNA libraries were constructed, with sample barcodes and unique molecular identifiers added in the process. Trizol reagent was used to extract RNA from every sample. The libraries were amplified in two PCR steps, and the second step added a second sample barcode and Illumina TruSeq adapters. The libraries were sequenced on an Illumina NovaSeq using 2 x 150 bp paired-end reads. In the authors' own workflow: Demultiplexing of reads and collapsing into UMI-guided consensus sequences were performed with migec v1.2.7. Using mixcr v2.1.11, UMI consensuses were aligned to TRA and TRB V and J templates and then assembled into clonotypes. A clonotype was counted as expanded or contracted only if both edgeR and NoisET called the change significant, with noise models trained on biological replicates. For edgeR calls, the thresholds were a false discovery rate-adjusted p below 0.01 and a log2 fold-change of 1. PCA with hierarchical clustering of max-normalized trajectories of the 1000 most abundant clonotypes was used as exploratory dynamics analysis. Separately sequenced CD4+ and CD8+ repertoires were used to assign the CD4 or CD8 phenotype of responding clones. Using fastp trimming at Q25 and MiXCR clonotype assembly, TCRdb reanalyzed the public sequencing data and kept in-frame beta chains. All rows with the same CDR3 protein become a single entry with the most common DNA and genes. The V and J calls come from TCRdb's annotation, not from the publication. The table for this sample lists under 300,000 distinct CDR3 sequences; 8% to 9% of them were counted only once. Clones ranked in the top ten supply less than 25% of the sample.

The sequenced sample was PBMCs or a T cell subset sorted from them (not recorded which). The receptor was derived from a man in his late teens or twenties who had mild COVID-19 (a few samples of this study predate the infection). The sample titles of this study are shuffled in the database, so cell type and time point are left out; the donor was told from shared clones.

The DNA sequence reads TGCAGTGCTAGAGAGTTCTTCGCCGAGCAGTACTTC. The translation is CSAREFFAEQYF. The receptor chain draws on TRBV20-1 and TRBJ2-7; the D gene lacks a confident call. Via the germline V gene (reference sequence), CDR1 is DFQATT and CDR2 SNEGSKA. A distance of 9 bases separates the germline ends of V and J, which lose 0 bases and 6 bases respectively. From the cysteine up to the phenylalanine, the CDR3 has a length of 12 residues. Solely the CDR3 DNA is kept, with 36 bases framed from the first base.